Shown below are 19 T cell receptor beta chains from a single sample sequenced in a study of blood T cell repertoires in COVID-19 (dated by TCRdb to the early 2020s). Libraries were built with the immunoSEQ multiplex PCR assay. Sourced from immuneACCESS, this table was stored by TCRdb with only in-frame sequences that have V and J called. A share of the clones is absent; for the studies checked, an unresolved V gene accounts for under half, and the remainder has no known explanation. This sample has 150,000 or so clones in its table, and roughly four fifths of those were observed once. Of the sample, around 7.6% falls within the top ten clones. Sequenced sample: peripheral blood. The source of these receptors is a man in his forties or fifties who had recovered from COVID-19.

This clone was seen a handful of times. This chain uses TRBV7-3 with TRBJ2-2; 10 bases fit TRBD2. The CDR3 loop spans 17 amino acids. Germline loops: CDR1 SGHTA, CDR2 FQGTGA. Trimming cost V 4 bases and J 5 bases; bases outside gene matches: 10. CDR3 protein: CASSSHPLAGVTGELFF. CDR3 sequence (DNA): TGTGCCAGCAGCTCGCATCCCCTAGCGGGAGTGACCGGGGAGCTGTTTTTT.

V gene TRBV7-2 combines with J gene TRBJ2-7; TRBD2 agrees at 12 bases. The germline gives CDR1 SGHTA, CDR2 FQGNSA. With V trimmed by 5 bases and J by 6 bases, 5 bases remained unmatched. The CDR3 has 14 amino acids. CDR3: CASSALAGGLEQYF. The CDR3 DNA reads TGTGCCAGCAGCGCACTAGCGGGAGGACTCGAGCAGTACTTC.

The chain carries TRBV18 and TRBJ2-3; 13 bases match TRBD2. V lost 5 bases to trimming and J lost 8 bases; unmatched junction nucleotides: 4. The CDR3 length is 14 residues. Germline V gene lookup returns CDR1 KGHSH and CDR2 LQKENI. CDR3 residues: CASSSGLAGVTQYF. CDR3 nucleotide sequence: TGTGCCAGCTCATCCGGACTAGCGGGAGTTACGCAGTATTTT.

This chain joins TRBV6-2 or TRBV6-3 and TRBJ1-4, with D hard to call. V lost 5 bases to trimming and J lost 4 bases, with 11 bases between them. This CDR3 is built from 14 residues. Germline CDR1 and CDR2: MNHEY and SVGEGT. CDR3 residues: CASSPIADNEKLFF. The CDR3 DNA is TGTGCCAGCAGTCCCATCGCAGATAATGAAAAACTGTTTTTT.

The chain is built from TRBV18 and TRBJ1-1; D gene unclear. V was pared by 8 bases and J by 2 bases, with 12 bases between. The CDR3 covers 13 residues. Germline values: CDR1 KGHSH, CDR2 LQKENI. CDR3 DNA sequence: TGTGCCAGCGTGATCGGAGCCAACACTGAAGCTTTCTTT. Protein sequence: CASVIGANTEAFF.

The CDR3 here is CASSAGQGNYGYTF. CDR3 sequence (DNA): TGTGCCAGCAGCGCCGGACAGGGAAACTATGGCTACACCTTC. The chain has TRBV6-5 and TRBJ1-2; 8 positions agree with TRBD1. V gave up 6 bases and J gave up 2 bases; unmatched junction bases: 5. CDR1 and CDR2 from the germline V gene are MNHEY and SVGAGI. The length of the CDR3 is 14 residues.

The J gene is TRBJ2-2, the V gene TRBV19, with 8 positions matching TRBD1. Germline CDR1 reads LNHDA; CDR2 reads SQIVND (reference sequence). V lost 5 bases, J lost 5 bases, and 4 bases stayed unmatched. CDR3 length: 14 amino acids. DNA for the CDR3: TGTGCCAGTAGTCCAACAGGGGGTACCGGGGAGCTGTTTTTT. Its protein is CASSPTGGTGELFF.

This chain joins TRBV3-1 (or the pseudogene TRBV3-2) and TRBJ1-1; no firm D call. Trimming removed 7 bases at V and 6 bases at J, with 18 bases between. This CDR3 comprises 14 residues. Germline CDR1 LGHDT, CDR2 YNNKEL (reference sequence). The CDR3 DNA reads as TGTGCCAGCATCTCCAATACCGCCAGCGCTGAAGCTTTCTTT. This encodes CASISNTASAEAFF.

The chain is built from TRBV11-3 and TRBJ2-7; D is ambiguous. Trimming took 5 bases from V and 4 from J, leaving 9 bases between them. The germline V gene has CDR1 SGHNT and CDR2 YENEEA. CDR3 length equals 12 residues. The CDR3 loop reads CASSNTEYEQYF. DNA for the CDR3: TGTGCCAGCAGCAACACAGAATACGAGCAGTACTTC. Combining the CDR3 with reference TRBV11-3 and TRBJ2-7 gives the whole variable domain EAGVVQSPRYKIIEKKQPVAFWCNPISGHNTLYWYLQNLGQGPELLIRYENEEAVDDSQLPKDRFSAERLKGVDSTLKIQPAELGDSAVYLCASSNTEYEQYFGPGTRLTVT.

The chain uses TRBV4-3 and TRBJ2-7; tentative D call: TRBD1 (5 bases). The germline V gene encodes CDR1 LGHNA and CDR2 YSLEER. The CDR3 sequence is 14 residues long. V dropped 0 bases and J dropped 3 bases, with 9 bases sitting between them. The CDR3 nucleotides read TGCGCCAGCAGCCAAGAGCAGGGTATCTACGAGCAGTACTTC. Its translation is CASSQEQGIYEQYF.

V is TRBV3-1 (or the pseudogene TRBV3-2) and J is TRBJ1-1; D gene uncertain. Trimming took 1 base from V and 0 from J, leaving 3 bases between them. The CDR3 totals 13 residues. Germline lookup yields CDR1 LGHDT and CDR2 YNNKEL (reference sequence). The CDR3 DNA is TGTGCCAGCAGCCAAGGGCTGAACACTGAAGCTTTCTTT. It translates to CASSQGLNTEAFF.

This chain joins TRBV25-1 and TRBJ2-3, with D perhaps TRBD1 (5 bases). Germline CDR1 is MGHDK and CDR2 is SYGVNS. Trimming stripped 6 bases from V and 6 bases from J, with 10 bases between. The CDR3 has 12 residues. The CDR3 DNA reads TGTGCCAGCAGAGACAGTGTGGATACGCAGTATTTT. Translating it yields CASRDSVDTQYF.

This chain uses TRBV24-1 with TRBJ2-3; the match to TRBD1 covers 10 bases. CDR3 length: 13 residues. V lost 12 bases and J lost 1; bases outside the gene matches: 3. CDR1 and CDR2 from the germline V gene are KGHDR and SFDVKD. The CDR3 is CALGTGGTDTQYF. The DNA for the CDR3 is TGTGCCTTAGGGACAGGGGGCACAGATACGCAGTATTTT.

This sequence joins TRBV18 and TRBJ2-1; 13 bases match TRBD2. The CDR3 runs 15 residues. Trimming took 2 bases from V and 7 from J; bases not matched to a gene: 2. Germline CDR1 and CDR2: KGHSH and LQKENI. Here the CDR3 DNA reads TGTGCCAGCTCACCAGGGACTAGCGGGATAAATGAGCAGTTCTTC. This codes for CASSPGTSGINEQFF.

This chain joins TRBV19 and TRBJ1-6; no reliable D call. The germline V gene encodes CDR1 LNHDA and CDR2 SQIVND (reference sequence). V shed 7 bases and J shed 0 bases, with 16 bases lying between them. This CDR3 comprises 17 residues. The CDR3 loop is CASNSLTAGSYNSPLHF. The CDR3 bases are TGTGCCAGTAACTCTTTGACGGCGGGCTCCTATAATTCACCCCTCCACTTT.

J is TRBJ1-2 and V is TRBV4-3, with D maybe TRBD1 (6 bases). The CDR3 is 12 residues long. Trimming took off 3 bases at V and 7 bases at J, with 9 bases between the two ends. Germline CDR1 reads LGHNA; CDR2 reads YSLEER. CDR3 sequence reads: CASSQQGTGYTF. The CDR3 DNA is TGCGCCAGCAGCCAGCAGGGGACTGGCTACACCTTC.

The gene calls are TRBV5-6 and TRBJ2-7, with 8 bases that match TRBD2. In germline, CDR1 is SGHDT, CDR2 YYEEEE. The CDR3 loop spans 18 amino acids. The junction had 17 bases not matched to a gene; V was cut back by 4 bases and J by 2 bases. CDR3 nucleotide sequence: TGTGCCAGCAGCCCAGGGACATCCCAGCGGGAGAGCCCCTACGAGCAGTACTTC. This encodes CASSPGTSQRESPYEQYF.

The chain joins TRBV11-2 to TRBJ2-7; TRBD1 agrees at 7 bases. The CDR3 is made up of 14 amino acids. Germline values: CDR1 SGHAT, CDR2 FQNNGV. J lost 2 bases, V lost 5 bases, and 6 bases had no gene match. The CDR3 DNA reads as TGTGCCAGCAGCCTCAGGGGGATTGCCTACGAGCAGTACTTC. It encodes CASSLRGIAYEQYF.

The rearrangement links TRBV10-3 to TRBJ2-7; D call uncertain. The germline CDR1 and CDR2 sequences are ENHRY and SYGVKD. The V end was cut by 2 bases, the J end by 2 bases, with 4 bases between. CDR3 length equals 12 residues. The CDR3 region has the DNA TGTGCCATCAGTGAGGAGCCCTACGAGCAGTACTTC. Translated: CAISEEPYEQYF.